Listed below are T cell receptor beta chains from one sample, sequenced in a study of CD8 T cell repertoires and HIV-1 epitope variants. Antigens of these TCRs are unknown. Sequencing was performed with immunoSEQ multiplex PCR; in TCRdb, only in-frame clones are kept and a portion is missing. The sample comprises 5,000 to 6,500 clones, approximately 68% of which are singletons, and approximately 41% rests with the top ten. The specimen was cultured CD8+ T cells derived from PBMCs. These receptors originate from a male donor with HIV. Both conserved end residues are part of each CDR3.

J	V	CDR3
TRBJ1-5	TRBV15	CATRDWDSNQPQHF
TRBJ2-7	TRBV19	CASSITGGSGEQYF
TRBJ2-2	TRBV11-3	CASSFISATNTGELFF
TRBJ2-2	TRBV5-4	CASSLVVGGSPGELFF
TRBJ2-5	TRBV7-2	CASSSDMRGGLYF
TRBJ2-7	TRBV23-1	CASSQEPGAGALSSYEQYF
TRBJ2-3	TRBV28	CASSFSGTSTDTQYF
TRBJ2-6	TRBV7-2	CASSQGRRTGGFTF
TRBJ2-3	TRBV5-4	CASSGGGTRGTDTQYF
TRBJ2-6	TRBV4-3	CASSQTGGSGANVLTF
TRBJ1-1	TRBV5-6	CASREQGGTEAFF
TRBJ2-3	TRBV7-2	CASRLTGGGITDTQYF
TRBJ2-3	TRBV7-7	CAADPDTQYF
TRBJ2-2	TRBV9	CASSVQGTGELFF
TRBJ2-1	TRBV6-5	CASRIENSYNEQFF
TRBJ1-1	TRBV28	CASSPRGENTEAFF
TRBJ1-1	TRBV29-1	CSVGTGDTEAFF
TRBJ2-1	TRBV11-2	CASSLTAYNEQFF
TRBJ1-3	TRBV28	CATQGTSSGNTIYF
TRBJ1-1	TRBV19	CASSPIEDRDRGNTKAFF
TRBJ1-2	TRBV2	CASSDRDSSIYGYTF
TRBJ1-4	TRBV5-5	CASSPDRVPNEKLFF
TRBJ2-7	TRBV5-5	CASSYSGTIGEQYF
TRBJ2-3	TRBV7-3	CASSLTAGGRDTQYF
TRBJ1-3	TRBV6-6	CASGEGNSGNTIYF
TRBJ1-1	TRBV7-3	CASRVTGVTSNTEAFF
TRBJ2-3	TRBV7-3	CASSLTGTGADTQYF